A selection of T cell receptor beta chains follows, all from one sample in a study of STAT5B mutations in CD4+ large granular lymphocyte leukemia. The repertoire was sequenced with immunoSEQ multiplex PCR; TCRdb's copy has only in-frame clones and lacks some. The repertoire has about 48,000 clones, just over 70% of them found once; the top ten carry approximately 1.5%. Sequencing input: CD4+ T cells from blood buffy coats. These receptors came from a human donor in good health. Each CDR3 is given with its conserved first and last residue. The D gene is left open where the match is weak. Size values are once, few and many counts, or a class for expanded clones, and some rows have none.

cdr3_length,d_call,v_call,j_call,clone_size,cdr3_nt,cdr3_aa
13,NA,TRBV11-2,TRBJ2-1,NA,TGTGCCAGCAGCTTGTCTGGTACTGATGAGCAGTTCTTC,CASSLSGTDEQFF
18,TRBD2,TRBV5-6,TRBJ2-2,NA,TGTGCCAGCAGCCTCGGGACTAGTGCTGCAGATCTTACCGGGGAGCTGTTTTTT,CASSLGTSAADLTGELFF
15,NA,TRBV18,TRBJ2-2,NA,TGTGCCAGCTCACGGGACCTTACGAACACCGGGGAGCTGTTTTTT,CASSRDLTNTGELFF
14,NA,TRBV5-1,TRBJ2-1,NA,TGCGCCAGCAGCTTGGCCACTCAGGGGAATGAGCAGTTCTTC,CASSLATQGNEQFF
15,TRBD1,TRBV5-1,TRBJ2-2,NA,TGCGCCAGCAGCTCGCTAGGACAGGGGGCCGGGGAGCTGTTTTTT,CASSSLGQGAGELFF
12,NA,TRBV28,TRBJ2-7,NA,TGTGCCAGCAGTTTAGGGACAAACAAGCAGTACTTC,CASSLGTNKQYF
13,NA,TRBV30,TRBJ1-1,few,TGTGCCTGGAGTGTCGGGGACGGCACTGAAGCTTTCTTT,CAWSVGDGTEAFF
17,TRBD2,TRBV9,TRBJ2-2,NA,TGTGCCAGCGCTAAGGGTAGCGGGACTACGAACACCGGGGAGCTGTTTTTT,CASAKGSGTTNTGELFF
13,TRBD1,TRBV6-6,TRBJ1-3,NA,TGTGCCAGCAGACTTACAGGGGGGAACACCATATATTTT,CASRLTGGNTIYF
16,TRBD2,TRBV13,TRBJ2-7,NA,TGTGCCAGCAGCTTTAAAAGCGGGGGGTTCCCCTACGAGCAGTACTTC,CASSFKSGGFPYEQYF
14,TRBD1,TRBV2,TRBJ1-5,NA,TGTGCCAGCAGTGAGGGACAGGGAGGTCAGCCCCAGCATTTT,CASSEGQGGQPQHF
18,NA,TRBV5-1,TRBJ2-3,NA,TGCGCCAGCAGCTTGGCCTTCGTTCTGGGGGCTAGCACAGATACGCAGTATTTT,CASSLAFVLGASTDTQYF
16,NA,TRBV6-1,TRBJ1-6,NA,TGTGCCAGCAGTGAAGAATATAAGGGGGTAAATTCACCCCTCCACTTT,CASSEEYKGVNSPLHF
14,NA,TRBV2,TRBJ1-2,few,TGTGCCAGCAGTGACCCCGACGGCCTCTATGGCTACACCTTC,CASSDPDGLYGYTF
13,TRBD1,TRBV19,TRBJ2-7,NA,TGTGCCAGTAGTAGGGACAGGGCGTACGAGCAGTACTTC,CASSRDRAYEQYF
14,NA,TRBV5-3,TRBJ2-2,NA,TGTGCCAGAAGCTTATTGGAGGGGAAGGGGGAGCTGTTTTTT,CARSLLEGKGELFF
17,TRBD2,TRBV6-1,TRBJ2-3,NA,TGTGCCAGCAGTGAATCCGGCCTAGCGGCTAACACAGATACGCAGTATTTT,CASSESGLAANTDTQYF
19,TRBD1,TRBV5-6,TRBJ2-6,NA,TGTGCCAGCAGCTTGGCAGGACAGGGGCTCCTCTCTGGGGCCAACGTCCTGACTTTC,CASSLAGQGLLSGANVLTF
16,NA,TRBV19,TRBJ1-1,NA,TGTGCCAGTAGTATTAATAAGGGTACGGGTGGGACTGAAGCTTTCTTT,CASSINKGTGGTEAFF
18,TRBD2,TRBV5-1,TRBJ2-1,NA,TGCGCCAGCAGTCCGGGACTAGCGGGGTCAAGCTCCTACAATGAGCAGTTCTTC,CASSPGLAGSSSYNEQFF
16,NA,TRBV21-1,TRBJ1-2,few,TGTGCCATCTCCTACTCCCAAGGTGGGGCTTACTATGGCTACACCTTC,CAISYSQGGAYYGYTF
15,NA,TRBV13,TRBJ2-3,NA,TGTGCCAGCAGCCCGGCGGGGGCGAGAGCAGATACGCAGTATTTT,CASSPAGARADTQYF
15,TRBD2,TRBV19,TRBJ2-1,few,TGTGCCAGTATCGGGCGACTAGCGGGGTTGAATGAGCAGTTCTTC,CASIGRLAGLNEQFF
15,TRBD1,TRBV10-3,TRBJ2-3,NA,TGTGCCATCAGTAAGGGACAGGGAGAGACAGATACGCAGTATTTT,CAISKGQGETDTQYF
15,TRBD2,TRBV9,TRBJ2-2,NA,TGTGCCAGCAGCCCCCGCGGGGGTGATCCCGGGGAGCTGTTTTTT,CASSPRGGDPGELFF
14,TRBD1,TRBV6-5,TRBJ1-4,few,TGTGCCAGCAGTTGGGGACAGGACGTCCGAAAACTGTTTTTT,CASSWGQDVRKLFF
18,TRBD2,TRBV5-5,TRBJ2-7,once,TGTGCCAGCAGCTTGGTTGGTGGTAGCGGGGGGCGTACCTACGAGCAGTACTTC,CASSLVGGSGGRTYEQYF
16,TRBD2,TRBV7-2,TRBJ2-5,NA,TGTGCCAGCAGCTTAGTCCTAGCGGGGGGTTCCAGAACCCAGTACTTC,CASSLVLAGGSRTQYF